The source of this T cell receptor (beta chain) is a study of regulatory T cells in long-lasting Graves disease. Trimming removed 5 bases from V and 1 base from J, with 14 bases in between. The CDR3 loop spans 15 amino acids. Per germline, CDR1 SGHTA and CDR2 FQGNSA. Construction of TCR beta libraries relied on iRepertoire HTBI primers and on Arm-PCR targeting CDR3 regions. Via MiXCR, TCRdb re-called the multiplex PCR reads, giving one row per CDR3 protein. The repertoire has approximately 440,000 distinct CDR3 sequences, 23% of them found once; the top ten carry around 24%. Time point reported: persistent/refractory GD, antithyroid drugs over 5 years with positive TRAb. The TCR library was made from RNA extracted from PBMCs. The study's findings and limits: Patients with persistent Graves' had lower TCR diversity than newly diagnosed patients.

This clonotype was recorded at least ten times. The antigen is undetermined. Sequenced material: peripheral blood mononuclear cells (PBMCs), taken when the disease was refractory, from a patient treated with antithyroid drugs. This clonotype was obtained from a female donor with Graves disease. The chain recombines TRBV7-2 with TRBJ1-1; D perhaps matches TRBD1 (5 bases). In nucleotides, the CDR3 is TGTGCCAGCAGCGCGCGACGGGGCCAGAACACTGAAGCTTTCTTT. Translating gives CASSARRGQNTEAFF.